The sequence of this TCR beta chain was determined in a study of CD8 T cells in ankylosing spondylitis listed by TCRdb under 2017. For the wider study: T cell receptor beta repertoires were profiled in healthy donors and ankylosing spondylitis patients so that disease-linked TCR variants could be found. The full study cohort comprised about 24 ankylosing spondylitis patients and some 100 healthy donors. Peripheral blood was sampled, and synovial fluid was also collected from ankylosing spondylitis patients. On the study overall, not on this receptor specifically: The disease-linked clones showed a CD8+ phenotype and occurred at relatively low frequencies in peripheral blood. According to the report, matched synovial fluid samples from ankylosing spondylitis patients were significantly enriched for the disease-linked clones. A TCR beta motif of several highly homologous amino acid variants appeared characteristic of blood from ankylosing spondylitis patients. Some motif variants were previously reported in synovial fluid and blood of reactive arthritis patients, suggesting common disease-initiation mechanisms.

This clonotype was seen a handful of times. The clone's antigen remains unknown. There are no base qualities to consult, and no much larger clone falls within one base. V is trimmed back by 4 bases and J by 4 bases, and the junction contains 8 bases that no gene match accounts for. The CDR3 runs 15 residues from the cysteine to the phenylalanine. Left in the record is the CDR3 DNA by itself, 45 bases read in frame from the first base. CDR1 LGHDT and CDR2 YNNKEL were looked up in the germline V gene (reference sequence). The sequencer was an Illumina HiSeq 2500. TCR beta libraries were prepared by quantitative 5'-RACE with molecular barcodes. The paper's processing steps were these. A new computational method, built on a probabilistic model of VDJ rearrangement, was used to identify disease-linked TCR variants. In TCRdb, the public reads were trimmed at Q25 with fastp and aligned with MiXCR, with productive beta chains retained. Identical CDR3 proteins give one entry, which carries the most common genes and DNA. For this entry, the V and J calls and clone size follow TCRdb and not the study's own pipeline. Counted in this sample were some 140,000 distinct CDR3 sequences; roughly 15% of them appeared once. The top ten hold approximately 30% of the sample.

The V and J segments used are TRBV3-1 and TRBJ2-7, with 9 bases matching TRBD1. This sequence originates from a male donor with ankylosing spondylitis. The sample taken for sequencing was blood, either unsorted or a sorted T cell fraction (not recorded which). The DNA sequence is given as TGTGCCAGCAGCCCGTTTTGGGACAGGGCTTACGAGCAGTACTTC. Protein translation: CASSPFWDRAYEQYF.